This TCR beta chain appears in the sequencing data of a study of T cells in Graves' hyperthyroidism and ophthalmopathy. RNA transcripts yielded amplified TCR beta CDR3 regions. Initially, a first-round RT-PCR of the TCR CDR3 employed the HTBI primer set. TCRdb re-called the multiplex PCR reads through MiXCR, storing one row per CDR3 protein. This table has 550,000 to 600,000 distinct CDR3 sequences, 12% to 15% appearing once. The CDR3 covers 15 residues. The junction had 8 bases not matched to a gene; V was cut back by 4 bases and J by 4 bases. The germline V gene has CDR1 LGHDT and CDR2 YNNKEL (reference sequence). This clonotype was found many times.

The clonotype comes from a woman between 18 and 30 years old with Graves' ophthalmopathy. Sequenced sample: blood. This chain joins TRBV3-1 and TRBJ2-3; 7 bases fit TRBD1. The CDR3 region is CASSPSSQGADTQYF. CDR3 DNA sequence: TGTGCCAGCAGCCCAAGTAGTCAGGGGGCAGATACGCAGTATTTT.